This TCR beta chain emerged from a study of early T cells in non-severe SARS-CoV-2 infection. Across the whole study: Chains were unpaired, as sequencing was done on bulk RNA from unsorted whole blood. General observations from the study: Missing private and CD4 specificities, VDJdb matching favored anti-spike CD8 responses.

Individual cDNA molecules were tagged with unique molecular identifiers, the study reported. TCRdb called the 5' RACE reads again in MiXCR, with one record for every CDR3 protein. Seen here are 45,000 to 75,000 distinct CDR3 sequences, over 9.5% observed once, and the top ten hold approximately 4.8%. This clonotype was detected a few times. Its antigen remains unidentified. Sequenced input: whole blood. This sequence was found in an adult who was a healthcare worker with PCR-confirmed SARS-CoV-2 infection or an uninfected control (not recorded which).

As DNA, the CDR3 is TGTGCCAGCAGTTACTCGCAGGGCCCCCAAGAGACCCAGTACTTC. Its translation: CASSYSQGPQETQYF. The V call is TRBV6-6, the J call TRBJ2-5; TRBD1 is a possible D gene (5 bases). The V end was cut by 0 bases, the J end by 1 base, with 9 bases between. The CDR3 has 15 residues. Germline V gives CDR1 MNHNY, CDR2 SVGAGI (reference sequence).